One and the same sample provided the 5 T cell receptor beta chains below, sequenced in a study of T cell responses to AZD1222 COVID-19 vaccine. TCRdb keeps only in-frame clones here, not all; method: immunoSEQ multiplex PCR. The data contain some 110,000 clones, 88% of them singletons. Sequences were derived from peripheral blood, sampled 28 days after the second AZD1222 dose. The receptors here all came from an adult who received the AZD1222 COVID-19 vaccine.

V is TRBV7-2 and J is TRBJ2-7; TRBD2 matches 7 bases. CDR3 length: 18 residues. The J segment lost 2 bases and the V segment lost 1 base, leaving 14 bases of the junction unmatched. Germline-derived CDR1 and CDR2 are SGHTA and FQGNSA. The CDR3 sequence: CASSLVRLREGPTYEQYF. In DNA, the CDR3 is TGTGCCAGCAGCTTAGTCAGGCTCAGGGAGGGCCCGACCTACGAGCAGTACTTC.

The chain joins TRBV24-1 to TRBJ2-7; TRBD2 matches at 8 bases. The V gene's germline CDR1 is KGHDR and CDR2 SFDVKD. The CDR3 totals 14 residues. V lost 5 bases, J lost 5 bases, and 7 bases stayed unmatched. The chain's CDR3 is CATSGISGNNEQYF. CDR3 coding DNA: TGTGCCACCAGTGGAATTAGCGGGAACAACGAGCAGTACTTC.

CDR3 sequence reads: CASSYSIGPMNTEAFF. Here the CDR3 DNA reads TGTGCCAGCAGTTACTCGATCGGACCCATGAACACTGAAGCTTTCTTT. The rearrangement joins TRBV6-5 to TRBJ1-1, with no clear D. V was shortened by 0 bases and J by 0 bases, with 11 bases between the two germline ends. The CDR3 has 16 amino acids. Germline lookup yields CDR1 MNHEY and CDR2 SVGAGI.

The rearrangement links TRBV27 to TRBJ2-2; tentative D call: TRBD1 (6 bases). Trimming removed 2 bases at V and 3 bases at J, with 10 bases between. CDR1 is MNHEY, CDR2 SMNVEV, per germline (reference sequence). This CDR3 region has 15 residues. The CDR3 DNA is TGTGCCAGCAGTTTAGAGCAGGGGTACACCGGGGAGCTGTTTTTT. It translates to CASSLEQGYTGELFF.

This chain connects TRBV28 to TRBJ1-1; D unclear. V lost 6 bases and J 1 base, leaving 3 bases between the germline ends. Germline CDR1 is MDHEN and CDR2 is SYDVKM. The CDR3 is made up of 11 amino acids. CDR3 sequence (DNA): TGTGCCAGCAGGCAGAACACTGAAGCTTTCTTT. As protein: CASRQNTEAFF.